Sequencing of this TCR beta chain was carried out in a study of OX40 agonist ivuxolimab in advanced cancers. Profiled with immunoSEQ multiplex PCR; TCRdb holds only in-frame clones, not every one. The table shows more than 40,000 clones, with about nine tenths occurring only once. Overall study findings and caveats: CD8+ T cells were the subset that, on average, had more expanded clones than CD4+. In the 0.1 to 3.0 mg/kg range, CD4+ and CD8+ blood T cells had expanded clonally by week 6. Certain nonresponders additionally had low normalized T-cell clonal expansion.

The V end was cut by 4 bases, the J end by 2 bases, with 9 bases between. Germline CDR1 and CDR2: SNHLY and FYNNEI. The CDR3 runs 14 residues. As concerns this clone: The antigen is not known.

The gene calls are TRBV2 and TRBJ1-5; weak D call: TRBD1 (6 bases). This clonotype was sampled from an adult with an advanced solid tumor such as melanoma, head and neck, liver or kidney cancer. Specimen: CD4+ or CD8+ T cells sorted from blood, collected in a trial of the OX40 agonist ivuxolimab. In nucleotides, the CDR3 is TGTGCCAGCAGTGGGGGGGCTGGCAATCAGCCCCAGCATTTT. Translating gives CASSGGAGNQPQHF.